This T cell receptor (beta chain) comes out of a study of blood T cell repertoires in COVID-19. About the study: T cells, B-cell-depleted T cells, or PBMCs provided the cDNA or gDNA that served as material.

Authors' processing steps: Nucleated cell number was recorded as an estimate derived from reference gene primer amplification. Here immunoSEQ multiplex PCR was the method, and the copy in TCRdb shows in-frame clones only, minus some. The DNA gave D and trimming, while V, J and clone size come from that table. This sample has some 200,000 clones, with about four fifths found just once. Sequenced material: peripheral blood. This TCR was sampled from a woman of 80 years or more with acute or convalescent COVID-19.

This CDR3 is CASSKTSGGYEQYF. DNA of the CDR3: TGTGCCAGCAGTAAGACTAGCGGGGGGTACGAGCAGTACTTC. The chain couples TRBV9 to TRBJ2-7; TRBD2 matches 13 bases. The trim removed 5 bases at V and 4 bases at J, leaving 3 bases unmatched. The CDR3 consists of 14 residues. The germline gives CDR1 SGDLS, CDR2 YYNGEE.